This is a list of T cell receptor beta chains from one sample in a study of Graves' ophthalmopathy and Graves' hyperthyroidism. One entry per CDR3 protein, called by TCRdb with MiXCR from the multiplex PCR reads. The table lists 340,000 or so distinct CDR3 sequences, 15% to 20% of them singletons. The sequencing sample was made of peripheral blood. Receptor source: an adult man with Graves' ophthalmopathy. Both conserved end residues are part of each CDR3. The D gene is left open where the match is weak. Clone size appears in some rows only: once, few, many, or a class for an expanded clone.

clone size	V gene	D gene	J gene	CDR3 DNA	CDR3 protein
many	TRBV6-2/TRBV6-3	TRBD2	TRBJ2-5	TGTGCCAGCAGTTACTCGCTAGCGGGACCTCTCGAAGAGACCCAGTACTTC	CASSYSLAGPLEETQYF
-	TRBV5-1	-	TRBJ2-7	TGCGCCAGCAGGGATAGACTGACCCCCGAGCAGTACTTC	CASRDRLTPEQYF
many	TRBV6-2/TRBV6-3	-	TRBJ1-2	TGTGCCAGCAACCCCCCCGGACGCCAAGCGGGCTATGGCTACACCTTC	CASNPPGRQAGYGYTF
many	TRBV6-5	-	TRBJ1-1	TGTGCCGCCCAGAGGACGGAGAACACTGAAGCTTTCTTT	CAAQRTENTEAFF
many	TRBV6-1	-	TRBJ1-2	TGTGCCAGCAGTGAAGCTAGGGTTTCGGCTGGCTACACCTTC	CASSEARVSAGYTF
-	TRBV28	-	TRBJ1-2	TGTGCCAGCGGGAAAATAGGCCGGACGGGAGGCTACATCTTC	CASGKIGRTGGYIF
-	TRBV29-1	-	TRBJ1-1	TGCAGCGCTGAAGGGGGGTCAGGGACTGAAGCTTTCTTT	CSAEGGSGTEAFF
many	TRBV6-2/TRBV6-3	-	TRBJ2-7	TGTGCCAGCAGGAACTACAGGGCCCCCAGCGAGCAGTACTTC	CASRNYRAPSEQYF
many	TRBV5-5	-	TRBJ2-5	TGTGCCAGCAGCTTGGATCACGCTCAAGAGACCCAGTACTTC	CASSLDHAQETQYF
many	TRBV4-2	-	TRBJ1-6	TGTGCCAGCAGTGCGGGGAGTTCAAATTCACCCCTCCACTTT	CASSAGSSNSPLHF
many	TRBV6-1	TRBD2	TRBJ2-7	TGTGCCAGCAGTGCCAGGCTAGCGGCCAAGTCCTACGAGCAGTACTTC	CASSARLAAKSYEQYF
many	TRBV2	-	TRBJ1-2	TGTGCCAGCACCGAACGGACAGCGATTCATGGCTACACCTTC	CASTERTAIHGYTF
many	TRBV7-2	-	TRBJ2-5	TGTGCCAGCAGCTTTGAGAACAGGGAGACCCAGTACTTC	CASSFENRETQYF
many	TRBV7-3	TRBD1	TRBJ1-2	TGTGCCAGCAGCTCAAATCCGGGACAGGGGGCGGGTGGCTACACCTTC	CASSSNPGQGAGGYTF
once	TRBV19	-	TRBJ1-1	TGTGCCAGTAGTATTGGTAGAACTGAAGCTTTCTTT	CASSIGRTEAFF
-	TRBV2	-	TRBJ1-5	TGTGCCAGCAGTGTTGACGGCTATAGCAATCAGCCCCAGCATTTT	CASSVDGYSNQPQHF
many	TRBV20-1	TRBD1	TRBJ2-5	TGCAGTGCTAGAGAGACAGGGAGAGAGACCCAGTACTTC	CSARETGRETQYF
many	TRBV12-3/TRBV12-4	TRBD1	TRBJ1-2	TGTGCCAGCAGTTTGAGCGTCGGACAGGGAGCGGAGGGCTACACCTTC	CASSLSVGQGAEGYTF
many	TRBV19	TRBD1	TRBJ1-1	TGTGCCAGTAGCTCCGGGACAGGGCATGGCCGGGGGACTGAAGCTTTCTTT	CASSSGTGHGRGTEAFF
many	TRBV28	-	TRBJ1-5	TGTGCCAGCAGTTTCCGCGCAGGGGTTCAGCCCCAGCATTTT	CASSFRAGVQPQHF
many	TRBV2	TRBD1	TRBJ1-5	TGTGCCAGCAGTGAAGTTTGGTCGGGCAGGGGGCCCAATCAGCCCCAGCATTTT	CASSEVWSGRGPNQPQHF
-	TRBV6-1	-	TRBJ2-2	TGTGCCAGCAGTGTAGGAGCGGGGAACACCGGGGAGCTGTTTTTT	CASSVGAGNTGELFF
many	TRBV7-9	-	TRBJ1-3	TGTGCCAGCAGCTTGGGTTTCGGGTCTGGAAACACCATATATTTT	CASSLGFGSGNTIYF
-	TRBV7-9	-	TRBJ1-3	TGTGCCAGCAGCACCTACGGGCGTTCAGGAAACACCATATATTTT	CASSTYGRSGNTIYF
many	TRBV18	-	TRBJ1-1	TGTGCCAGCTCACCACCGACGGGTATTGAAGCTTTCTTT	CASSPPTGIEAFF
-	TRBV18	-	TRBJ2-2	TGTGCCAGCTCACCACCTACAGGGAACCGTGGCACCGGGGAGCTGTTTTTT	CASSPPTGNRGTGELFF
many	TRBV10-3	TRBD1	TRBJ1-1	TGTGCCATCAGGGGGACAGTCCGAAACACTGAAGCTTTCTTT	CAIRGTVRNTEAFF
many	TRBV6-1	TRBD1	TRBJ2-7	TGTGCCAGCAGTGAAGCTCCTAGGACAGGGGGCTACGAGCAGTACTTC	CASSEAPRTGGYEQYF
-	TRBV12-3/TRBV12-4	-	TRBJ1-2	TGTGCCAGCAGTTTACCCCCCCGCGGGTATGGCTACACCTTC	CASSLPPRGYGYTF
many	TRBV4-2	-	TRBJ2-7	TGTGCCAGCAGCCAATTTTTGGACTCGCCCCGGGACCTCCACTCGTACGAGCAGTACTTC	CASSQFLDSPRDLHSYEQYF
many	TRBV7-2	TRBD2	TRBJ2-5	TGTGCCAGCAGCTTAATTGCGGGGGGCGAGACCCAGTACTTC	CASSLIAGGETQYF
few	TRBV7-8	-	TRBJ2-5	TGTGCCAGCAGCTTCGGCCTGCGGCAAGAGACCCAGTACTTC	CASSFGLRQETQYF
many	TRBV6-2/TRBV6-3	-	TRBJ1-1	TGTGCCAGCAGTTACATGGGGGCCCGCGCTTTCTTT	CASSYMGARAFF
many	TRBV5-4	-	TRBJ1-2	TGTGCCAGCAGCTTGGGTCTTGGCGGCGGTGTCTATGGCTACACCTTC	CASSLGLGGGVYGYTF
many	TRBV30	-	TRBJ2-5	TGTGCCTGGAGTAAGGAGGTTTTTAAGGAGACCCAGTACTTC	CAWSKEVFKETQYF
many	TRBV6-2/TRBV6-3	-	TRBJ1-1	TGTGCCAGCAGTTACTCGATAAGCAGGGCTGAAGCTTTCTTT	CASSYSISRAEAFF
many	TRBV19	TRBD1	TRBJ1-2	TGTGCCAGTAGTATGCCCTCCTTGGGACAGGGGGCTAATGGCTACACCTTC	CASSMPSLGQGANGYTF
many	TRBV6-2/TRBV6-3	-	TRBJ2-7	TGTGCCAGCAGTTACTTACGTGTAGACGAGCAGTACTTC	CASSYLRVDEQYF
many	TRBV24-1	-	TRBJ1-3	TGTGCCACCAGTGGCCTCCGGGACGGAAACACCATATATTTT	CATSGLRDGNTIYF
-	TRBV11-2	TRBD2	TRBJ2-7	TGTGCCAGCAGCTTAGGTCTAGCGGGAGGGAGAGCCTACGAGCAGTACTTC	CASSLGLAGGRAYEQYF
few	TRBV18	TRBD1	TRBJ1-1	TGTGCCAGCTCACCCAGGGGACAGGGGGCCCGCAACACTGAAGCTTTCTTT	CASSPRGQGARNTEAFF
-	TRBV10-3	-	TRBJ2-5	TGTGCCATCAGTGAGGTTGCCGCGACCCAGTACTTC	CAISEVAATQYF
few	TRBV7-2	-	TRBJ1-1	TGTGCCAGCACCCGAGGACACGGTGGTGAAGCTTTCTTT	CASTRGHGGEAFF
-	TRBV12-3/TRBV12-4	TRBD2	TRBJ2-7	TGTGCCAGCAGTTTTGATTGGGGGGGAGGCTCCTACGAGCAGTACTTC	CASSFDWGGGSYEQYF
-	TRBV7-8	-	TRBJ2-5	TGTGCCAGCAGCTTAAAGAGTCTTGGGACCCAGTACTTC	CASSLKSLGTQYF
-	TRBV15	-	TRBJ1-1	TGTGCCACCAGCAGAGGCACAACGAACACTGAAGCTTTCTTT	CATSRGTTNTEAFF
many	TRBV4-1	TRBD1	TRBJ1-1	TGCGCCAGCAGCCAAGACAGGGGGCAGAGTGACACTGAAGCTTTCTTT	CASSQDRGQSDTEAFF
-	TRBV20-1	-	TRBJ2-7	TGCAGTGCCCGGAGGGCCTACGAGCAGTACTTC	CSARRAYEQYF
many	TRBV11-2	-	TRBJ2-5	TGTGCCAGCAGCTACGGAGGGGGCTACGAGACCCAGTACTTC	CASSYGGGYETQYF
many	TRBV6-1	-	TRBJ2-6	TGTGCCACCTTTTCCCCTGGGGCCAACGTCCTGACTTTC	CATFSPGANVLTF
-	TRBV20-1	-	TRBJ1-1	TGCAGTGCTAGAGGTCCTACTGAAGCTTTCTTT	CSARGPTEAFF